This T cell receptor beta chain came from a study of blood T cell repertoires in COVID-19. This clone was picked up many times. The table came from immunoSEQ multiplex PCR; TCRdb's copy has only in-frame clones and leaves some out. The sample has fewer than 90,000 clones; almost 85% are singletons. Germline trimming cut 5 bases from V and 6 bases from J; bases unmatched to any gene: 12. Germline V gene sequence: CDR1 SEHNR, CDR2 FQNEAQ (reference sequence). This CDR3 is built from 16 residues. The chain uses TRBV7-9 and TRBJ2-7, with 11 positions matching TRBD1. Sequencing was carried out using peripheral blood. The clonotype was recovered from a man in his 70s with acute or convalescent COVID-19. CDR3 amino acids: CASSQVRGQGAGEQYF. CDR3 DNA: TGTGCCAGCAGCCAGGTCCGTGGACAGGGGGCTGGCGAGCAGTACTTC.